This TCR beta chain was obtained from a study of shared clonotypes between healthy human individuals. Overall study: Those who served as donors were a couple of women and three men between the ages of 18 and 49. Whole-study results and caveats: Naive subsets generally had larger estimated richness than memory subsets. It was observed that 4% to 6% of naive CD4 clonotypes were shared across several donors. Sorted-subset sequencing was shown by rarefaction to be incomplete despite large depth.

V lost 6 bases, J lost 3 bases, and 17 bases lay in between. CDR3 length: 15 residues. Germline V gene data show CDR1 as SNHLY and CDR2 as FYNNEI. To note about this clone: Its specificity is unknown.

Sequencing was performed with immunoSEQ multiplex PCR; in TCRdb, only in-frame clones are kept and a portion is missing. This table holds 300,000 to 350,000 clones, around four fifths found once. The gene calls are TRBV2 and TRBJ1-1; D unclear. This clonotype was obtained from a man between 25 and 39 years old in good health. The sample consisted of memory CD4+ T cells sorted from blood. Subset reported: CD45RA-negative fraction. CDR3 sequence reads: CASSLGMVRDTEAFF. The CDR3, as DNA: TGTGCCAGCAGCCTGGGGATGGTCCGCGACACTGAAGCTTTCTTT.